This T cell receptor beta chain was identified in a study of OX40 agonist ivuxolimab in advanced cancers. The V gene lost 1 base and the J gene lost 10 bases, with 18 bases spanning the gap. Germline values: CDR1 SGHRS, CDR2 YFSETQ. This CDR3 has 16 residues. Data came from immunoSEQ multiplex PCR; TCRdb stores just in-frame clones and leaves some out. The sample consists of over 65,000 clones, about 82% of them appearing once. The chain joins TRBV5-1 to TRBJ1-6; no reliable D call. The source is an adult with an advanced solid tumor such as melanoma, head and neck, liver or kidney cancer. The sequenced sample was CD4+ or CD8+ T cells sorted from blood, obtained in a trial of the OX40 agonist ivuxolimab. CDR3: CASSLSGVRVESPLHF. The CDR3, as DNA: TGCGCCAGCAGCTTGAGCGGGGTTAGGGTAGAATCACCCCTCCACTTT.